These T cell receptor beta chains were read from a single sample in a study of blood T cell repertoires in COVID-19. The method was immunoSEQ multiplex PCR; TCRdb's version includes in-frame clones alone and lacks a portion of them. Counted here are about 270,000 clones, roughly 83% occurring once; the ten biggest clones make up around 6%. Sequencing was performed on peripheral blood. These receptors were obtained from a woman of 80 years or more with COVID-19, enrolled during active disease. Each CDR3 is given with its conserved first and last residue. A D gene is named only where the DNA matches it firmly.

>TRBJ2-1|.|TRBV6-1
CASSEADRRSEQFF
>TRBJ2-1|.|TRBV3-1/TRBV3-2
CASSQVEGLRFF
>TRBJ1-2|.|TRBV4-1
CASSQSRVPGSNYGYTF
>TRBJ2-2|TRBD2|TRBV4-1
CACGGGMRTGELFF
>TRBJ1-2|TRBD1|TRBV3-1/TRBV3-2
CASSQDRKGAGYTF
>TRBJ1-5|TRBD1|TRBV6-6
CASTPRDRGSNQPQHF
>TRBJ2-7|TRBD1|TRBV7-2
CASSSGTGNIYEQYF
>TRBJ1-4|.|TRBV5-1
CASSFRDIANEKLFF
>TRBJ2-6|.|TRBV5-6
CASSFDTSGANVLTF
>TRBJ2-7|TRBD1|TRBV11-2
CASSSTGGSHYYEQYF
>TRBJ2-1|TRBD2|TRBV19
CASREMGLAGNEQFF
>TRBJ2-2|.|TRBV18
CASSPRQAEMNTGELFF
>TRBJ2-3|.|TRBV9
CASSALGASGTDTQYF
>TRBJ1-3|TRBD1|TRBV11-2
CASSPGGSGNTIYF
>TRBJ2-7|TRBD2|TRBV14
CASSRPSGGREQYF
>TRBJ1-3|TRBD1|TRBV2
CASRGTVIGNTIYF
>TRBJ2-5|.|TRBV9
CASSGSLARHRETQYF
>TRBJ2-5|TRBD2|TRBV5-6
CASSSPGLGKTQYF
>TRBJ1-2|.|TRBV6-5
CASSYSQGFGYTF
>TRBJ2-1|.|TRBV5-4
CASSSQTALYNEQFF
>TRBJ2-6|.|TRBV19
CASSGQAGANVLTF
>TRBJ2-1|.|TRBV6-6
CASSLGATLGNNEQFF
>TRBJ1-2|TRBD1|TRBV6-2/TRBV6-3
CASSTGTGAYGYTF
>TRBJ1-1|TRBD1|TRBV19
CATGADRMNTEAFF
>TRBJ2-2|TRBD2|TRBV6-5
CASARPGGTGELFF
>TRBJ1-2|.|TRBV4-1
CASSQDTARDTNYGYTF
>TRBJ2-3|TRBD2|TRBV6-5
CASISGGSADTQYF
>TRBJ2-3|TRBD1|TRBV4-3
CASSPGQGETDTQYF
>TRBJ1-2|.|TRBV27
CASSLLMGGAGGYTF
>TRBJ1-2|TRBD1|TRBV3-1/TRBV3-2
CASSRSDRDYGYTF
>TRBJ2-2|.|TRBV18
CASSVLATPGELFF
>TRBJ2-3|TRBD2|TRBV7-2
CASSFGLAGGDTQYF
>TRBJ2-1|.|TRBV27
CASSFLDSQSYNEQFF
>TRBJ1-2|TRBD1|TRBV18
CASSPPTGGQGDGYTF
>TRBJ1-5|TRBD1|TRBV19
CASTRNTGGGGQPQHF
>TRBJ2-5|TRBD2|TRBV19
CASSPPSGTSGQETQYF
>TRBJ2-5|.|TRBV19
CASSINAGRETQYF
>TRBJ2-1|.|TRBV18
CASSPRRSGGTFDNEQFF
>TRBJ1-2|.|TRBV20-1
CSASLAGYGYTF
>TRBJ2-7|.|TRBV18
CASSPSQNPSSYEQYF
>TRBJ1-2|TRBD1|TRBV12-3/TRBV12-4
CASSQDRGNTF
>TRBJ1-4|.|TRBV3-1/TRBV3-2
CASSQIGGGREKLFF
>TRBJ2-5|.|TRBV7-9
CASTEGDTETQYF
>TRBJ2-1|TRBD1|TRBV15
CATSLGTGSTNEQFF
>TRBJ2-7|TRBD2|TRBV5-1
CASSWTTSGGPNSYEQYF
>TRBJ1-5|TRBD1|TRBV7-9
CASSLGDREKQPQHF
>TRBJ2-1|TRBD2|TRBV28
CASLAGAMHNEQFF
>TRBJ2-5|.|TRBV11-2
CASSSGLGETQYF
>TRBJ1-2|TRBD1|TRBV10-1
CASTRRDRGFANYGYTF
>TRBJ2-5|.|TRBV5-1
CASTNPQETQYF
>TRBJ2-5|TRBD1|TRBV10-3
CAISGTGGYQETQYF
>TRBJ1-1|TRBD1|TRBV5-8
CASSLTGGSTEAFF
>TRBJ1-6|.|TRBV4-1
CASSQLPDKVYNSPLHF
>TRBJ1-6|TRBD1|TRBV6-5
CASSRFSGGNSPLHF
>TRBJ2-5|.|TRBV12-3/TRBV12-4
CASSLSQETQYF